The 20 T cell receptor beta chains listed next were all sequenced from one sample in a study of cytomegalovirus exposure and HLA in healthy donors. 60 Vbeta and 13 Jbeta primers were used in PCR. Here immunoSEQ multiplex PCR was the method, and the copy in TCRdb shows in-frame clones only, minus some. Of about 160,000 clones listed, around 80% are singletons. Source material: PBMCs. Receptors originate from a man aged 35-49 years in good health and CMV-seronegative.

The V and J genes are TRBV6-4 and TRBJ2-2, with D perhaps matching TRBD2 (5 bases). The length of the CDR3 is 13 residues. Looked up from germline, CDR1 is MRHNA and CDR2 is SNTAGT. Trimming stripped 0 bases from V and 7 bases from J, with 6 bases between. CDR3 nucleotide sequence: TGTGCCAGCAGTGACTCTGAGGGCGGGGAGCTGTTTTTT. Translation gives CASSDSEGGELFF.

V usage is TRBV2 and J usage is TRBJ2-6, with D hard to call. Trimming left V 8 bases short and J 0 bases short, with 5 bases between. Germline values: CDR1 SNHLY, CDR2 FYNNEI. CDR3 size: 13 residues. Written as DNA, the CDR3 is TGTGCCAGCGCGGACTCTGGGGCCAACGTCCTGACTTTC. Amino acid sequence: CASADSGANVLTF.

The V call is TRBV6-5, the J call TRBJ2-7; TRBD2 matches at 7 bases. The V segment lost 3 bases and the J segment 6 bases; nucleotides outside the gene matches: 11. CDR1 is MNHEY and CDR2 is SVGAGI in the germline V gene. The CDR3 is made up of 15 amino acids. This CDR3 is CASSYCGGGACEQYF. Here the CDR3 DNA reads TGTGCCAGCAGTTATTGTGGCGGGGGTGCCTGCGAGCAGTACTTC.

V gene TRBV6-5 combines with J gene TRBJ2-7; TRBD2 matches 9 bases. This CDR3 contains 15 residues. Losses at the gene ends were 6 bases for V and 5 bases for J; bases not matched to a gene: 11. Germline-derived CDR1 and CDR2 are MNHEY and SVGAGI. CDR3 protein: CASSPARTSVHEQYF. The CDR3 DNA sequence: TGTGCCAGCAGCCCCGCCCGGACTAGCGTTCACGAGCAGTACTTC.

The CDR3 bases are TGCGCCAGCAGCTTGGCCGCGGGACAGGGCTACGAGCAGTACTTC. It is translated as CASSLAAGQGYEQYF. The rearrangement uses TRBV5-1 and TRBJ2-7; 9 bases match TRBD1. The germline V gene encodes CDR1 SGHRS and CDR2 YFSETQ. This CDR3 is built from 15 residues. Germline trimming cut 0 bases from V and 3 bases from J; bases unmatched to any gene: 4.

The chain uses TRBV10-3 and TRBJ2-7, with D uncertain. V was shortened by 6 bases and J by 2 bases, with 11 bases between the two germline ends. The CDR3 is 13 residues long. Germline V gene lookup returns CDR1 ENHRY and CDR2 SYGVKD. The CDR3 region is CAISASRAYEQYF. The CDR3 region has the DNA TGTGCCATCAGCGCCTCTCGGGCCTACGAGCAGTACTTC.

The J gene is TRBJ2-7, the V gene TRBV4-2; D unclear. V lost 0 bases and J lost 4, with 7 bases in between. From germline, CDR1 is LGHNA and CDR2 YNFKEQ. There are 13 residues in the CDR3. CDR3 amino acids: CASSQDRGYEQYF. For the CDR3, the DNA is TGTGCCAGCAGCCAAGATCGCGGTTACGAGCAGTACTTC.

V gene TRBV5-1 combines with J gene TRBJ2-3; 9 bases agree with TRBD1. V was pared by 5 bases and J by 4 bases, with 8 bases of the junction left unmatched. This CDR3 spans 15 amino acids. The germline V gene has CDR1 SGHRS and CDR2 YFSETQ. The DNA for the CDR3 is TGCGCCAGCAGTAACTCGGGACAGGGCCCAGATACGCAGTATTTT. This encodes CASSNSGQGPDTQYF.

This chain connects TRBV5-4 to TRBJ2-3, with 10 bases fitting TRBD2. CDR3 length: 18 residues. Germline values: CDR1 SGHNT, CDR2 YYREEE (reference sequence). The V gene end was trimmed by 6 bases and the J gene end by 2 bases; junction bases not matched to a gene: 15. The CDR3: CASNSPNSGGSSTDTQYF. As DNA, the CDR3 is TGTGCCAGCAACTCCCCAAATAGCGGGGGGTCTTCCACAGATACGCAGTATTTT.

The CDR3 sequence is CASSQVGGTASGNTIYF. CDR3 sequence (DNA): TGCGCCAGCAGCCAAGTAGGAGGGACGGCCTCTGGAAACACCATATATTTT. V is TRBV4-3 and J is TRBJ1-3, with D perhaps matching TRBD1 (5 bases). CDR1 and CDR2 from the germline V gene are LGHNA and YSLEER. V was shortened by 1 base and J by 0 bases, with 13 bases between the two germline ends. The CDR3 runs 17 residues.

J is TRBJ1-5 and V is TRBV7-9, with no clear D. V was clipped by 1 base and J by 5 bases, with 6 bases between them. The CDR3 loop spans 13 amino acids. The germline V gene encodes CDR1 SEHNR and CDR2 FQNEAQ (reference sequence). The chain's CDR3 is CASSLGPDQPQHF. DNA for the CDR3: TGTGCCAGCAGCTTAGGCCCGGATCAGCCCCAGCATTTT.

The chain carries TRBV4-2 and TRBJ2-3, with 10 bases fitting TRBD2. Germline CDR1 and CDR2: LGHNA and YNFKEQ. With 1 base clipped from V and 4 bases from J, the junction kept 14 bases outside the gene matches. This CDR3 is 19 amino acids long. The chain's CDR3 is CASSQGSRLASGSADTQYF. CDR3 coding DNA: TGTGCCAGCAGCCAAGGGAGCCGGTTGGCTAGCGGGAGTGCAGATACGCAGTATTTT.

The J gene is TRBJ2-3, the V gene TRBV19; the match to TRBD2 covers 10 bases. After removal of 3 bases from V and 0 bases from J, the junction contained 12 bases not matched to a gene. This CDR3 is 19 amino acids long. Germline V gene data show CDR1 as LNHDA and CDR2 as SQIVND (reference sequence). CDR3 sequence reads: CASSILAGGRWGSTDTQYF. Here the CDR3 DNA reads TGTGCCAGTAGTATTTTAGCGGGGGGCCGATGGGGAAGCACAGATACGCAGTATTTT. Using reference TRBV19 and TRBJ2-3 for the parts outside the CDR3, the full variable domain is DGGITQSPKYLFRKEGQNVTLSCEQNLNHDAMYWYRQDPGQGLRLIYYSQIVNDFQKGDIAEGYSVSREKKESFPLTVTSAQKNPTAFYLCASSILAGGRWGSTDTQYFGPGTRLTVL.

This chain links TRBV30 with TRBJ1-6; TRBD1 might be the D (5 bases). From germline, CDR1 is GTSNPN and CDR2 SVGIG (reference sequence). The CDR3 is 16 amino acids. The ends were cut back, 3 bases at V and 0 bases at J, with 12 bases in the middle. CDR3 residues: CAWRGGPSSYNSPLHF. CDR3 DNA: TGTGCCTGGAGGGGGGGACCCAGCTCCTATAATTCACCCCTCCACTTT.

The chain joins TRBV19 to TRBJ2-2, with 7 positions matching TRBD1. With 6 bases clipped from V and 2 bases from J, the junction kept 9 bases outside the gene matches. Germline V gives CDR1 LNHDA, CDR2 SQIVND (reference sequence). The CDR3 is 16 residues long. CDR3 sequence reads: CASRLPRQGNTGELFF. The CDR3 DNA reads as TGTGCCAGTAGACTGCCTCGACAGGGTAACACCGGGGAGCTGTTTTTT.

The CDR3 protein is CASRSQGVRQPQHF. CDR3 nucleotides: TGTGCCAGTAGGTCGCAGGGGGTGAGACAGCCCCAGCATTTT. V gene TRBV19 combines with J gene TRBJ1-5, with 7 positions matching TRBD1. V was clipped by 6 bases and J by 7 bases; unmatched bases: 9. This CDR3 is 14 amino acids long. Per the germline V gene, CDR1 is LNHDA and CDR2 is SQIVND (reference sequence).

The V and J genes are TRBV10-1 and TRBJ2-3; D ambiguous. The ends were cut back, 2 bases at V and 3 bases at J, with 6 bases in the middle. CDR1 WNHNN and CDR2 SYGVQD come from the germline V gene (reference sequence). The CDR3 has 13 residues. CDR3 nucleotides: TGCGCCAGCAGTGAGGCGGCTACAGATACGCAGTATTTT. Protein: CASSEAATDTQYF.

The chain links TRBV6-5 to TRBJ2-5, with D possibly being TRBD2 (6 bases). The J call is doubtful: the DNA matches TRBJ2-7 better. The CDR3 spans 15 residues. Germline assignment: CDR1 MNHEY and CDR2 SVGAGI. The CDR3 region has the DNA TGTGCCAGCAGTTACTCGTGGGGGGTTGCCTACGAGCAGTACTTC. It specifies CASSYSWGVAYEQYF.

CDR3 loop: CASSVGGSNYEQYF. The CDR3 region has the DNA TGTGCCAGCAGCGTCGGGGGGTCCAACTACGAGCAGTACTTC. V gene TRBV9 combines with J gene TRBJ2-7, with TRBD2 matching over 7 bases. The V segment lost 2 bases and the J segment 3 bases; nucleotides outside the gene matches: 5. Germline values: CDR1 SGDLS, CDR2 YYNGEE. CDR3 size: 14 residues.

The V gene is TRBV7-3, the J gene TRBJ2-2; D is undetermined. The germline V and J ends were trimmed by 0 bases and 4 bases, with 6 bases remaining between them. CDR3 size: 14 residues. CDR1 SGHTA and CDR2 FQGTGA come from the germline V gene. CDR3 region: CASSLTSTTGELFF. The DNA for the CDR3 is TGTGCCAGCAGCTTAACGAGCACCACCGGGGAGCTGTTTTTT. The variable domain in full, with the rest retrieved from reference TRBV7-3 and TRBJ2-2, is GAGVSQTPSNKVTEKGKYVELRCDPISGHTALYWYRQSLGQGPEFLIYFQGTGAADDSGLPNDRFFAVRPEGSVSTLKIQRTERGDSAVYLCASSLTSTTGELFFGEGSRLTVL.